This TCR beta chain was recorded in a study of post-analysis software for immune sequencing data. Carried by the TCR beta cDNA libraries were unique molecular identifiers. One entry per CDR3 protein, called by TCRdb with MiXCR from the PCR reads. The data hold 650,000 to 850,000 distinct CDR3 sequences, with approximately 50% observed a single time. A note on this clonotype: As yet, its antigen is unknown.

Study-level results: The study found TRBV5-6, TRBV5-1 and TRBV20-1 among about five TRBV segments more frequent in patients than controls.

With 6 bases removed from V and 7 bases from J, the gap between germline ends came to 15 bases. This CDR3 contains 13 residues. The receptor's source is a girl aged 5-17 years with multiple sclerosis. The sequenced material came from blood. J is TRBJ1-2 and V is TRBV12-3 or TRBV12-4; a weak D match, TRBD1 (5 bases). The CDR3 coding sequence is TGTGCCAGCAGCCCCGGGACTGCCAGTGGCTACACCTTC. Translated: CASSPGTASGYTF.